This TCR beta chain came from a study of T cells after yellow fever vaccination. This clonotype has just a few counts. What it recognizes is unknown. Study findings and constraints: A weaker but faster secondary response was observed, peaking on day 5 versus 15. Just a small share of clonotypes turned up in the CD4 compartment as well as the CD8 compartment. In post-booster samples, most primary-vaccination clones reappeared (approximately 95% CD4, approximately 91% CD8).

Synthesis of TCR cDNA relied on 5'RACE template switching, which attached a universal primer site and UMIs. TCRdb ran MiXCR on the 5' RACE reads and lists one entry per CDR3 protein. The repertoire has around 340,000 distinct CDR3 sequences, under 15% of them found once; the top ten carry 3% to 4%. Sequencing was performed on CD4+ T cells sorted from PBMCs, taken 15 days after the yellow fever booster vaccination. The sequence derives from a man between 18 and 35 years old who received the YFV17D yellow fever vaccine.

The CDR3 DNA reads TGCGCCAGCAGCCAAGAAGGCGATCGCCGGTACGAGCAGTACTTC. Translating it yields CASSQEGDRRYEQYF. This chain connects TRBV4-3 to TRBJ2-7; no firm D call. The CDR3 consists of 15 residues. Trimming removed 0 bases from V and 4 bases from J, with 13 bases in between. The germline CDR1 and CDR2 sequences are LGHNA and YSLEER.